These 10 T cell receptor beta chains were sequenced from one sample in a study of molecular identifiers for immune sequencing clone quantification. TCRdb redid the calling of the PCR reads with MiXCR, one entry per CDR3 protein. The table includes roughly 320,000 distinct CDR3 sequences, roughly a quarter detected once. Sequencing was carried out using naive CD8+ T cells from blood, with Jurkat cell RNA spiked in. The subset: FACS-sorted CD8+CD4-CCR7+CD45RA+ naive T cells. The receptors derive from a human donor in good health. Some libraries in this study had Jurkat cell RNA spiked in.

This clonotype was observed many times. The genes are TRBV5-4 and TRBJ2-3; D tentatively fits TRBD1 or TRBD2 (6 bases each). The CDR3 consists of 16 residues. Trimming cost V 1 base and J 1 base, with 13 bases left between them. CDR1 is SGHNT and CDR2 is YYREEE in the germline V gene (reference sequence). CDR3 in amino acids: CASSLPSRGGTDTQYF. CDR3 coding DNA: TGTGCCAGCAGCTTGCCGTCTAGGGGGGGCACAGATACGCAGTATTTT.

This sequence joins TRBV19 and TRBJ2-7; TRBD2 matches at 13 bases. V lost 3 bases and J lost 0; bases outside the gene matches: 8. The CDR3 runs 18 residues. Germline CDR1 reads LNHDA; CDR2 reads SQIVND (reference sequence). Here the CDR3 DNA reads TGTGCCAGTAGTATCAGTACTAGCGGGAGGGCCTTCTCCTACGAGCAGTACTTC. Amino acids: CASSISTSGRAFSYEQYF.

The chain links TRBV7-2 to TRBJ2-3; no firm D call. CDR3 length: 14 amino acids. V gave up 3 bases and J gave up 2 bases, with 9 bases separating them. Germline CDR1 is SGHTA and CDR2 is FQGNSA. The CDR3 nucleotides read TGTGCCAGCAGCTTTGGCCTATTCACAGATACGCAGTATTTT. This sequence encodes CASSFGLFTDTQYF.

The sample holds many counts of this clonotype. V gene TRBV30 combines with J gene TRBJ2-3; D gene ambiguous. V was pared by 4 bases and J by 8 bases, with 19 bases between. This CDR3 is built from 14 residues. In germline, CDR1 is GTSNPN, CDR2 SVGIG (reference sequence). CDR3 residues: CAWTPGYNSGTQYF. CDR3 DNA sequence: TGTGCCTGGACCCCGGGCTACAATAGTGGTACGCAGTATTTT.

This clonotype showed up many times. The chain combines TRBV5-5 with TRBJ2-1, with 7 bases lining up with TRBD1. Germline-derived CDR1 and CDR2 are SGHKS and YYEKEE (reference sequence). The V gene end was trimmed by 0 bases and the J gene end by 8 bases; junction bases not matched to a gene: 8. This CDR3 contains 15 residues. The CDR3 coding sequence is TGTGCCAGCAGCTTGGAACAGGGGTCTGTGGATGAGCAGTTCTTC. Protein: CASSLEQGSVDEQFF. The variable domain in full, completed from reference TRBV5-5 and TRBJ2-1, reads DAGVTQSPTHLIKTRGQQVTLRCSPISGHKSVSWYQQVLGQGPQFIFQYYEKEERGRGNFPDRFSARQFPNYSSELNVNALLLGDSALYLCASSLEQGSVDEQFFGPGTRLTVL.

This clonotype has more than one count but fewer than ten. The J gene is TRBJ2-1, the V gene TRBV28; perhaps TRBD1 as D (5 bases). The V end lost 2 bases, the J end lost 1 base, and 18 bases lay between the germline ends. Germline V gene lookup returns CDR1 MDHEN and CDR2 SYDVKM. The CDR3 is 18 residues long. The CDR3 spells CASSLGHIRATSYNEQFF. The CDR3 bases are TGTGCCAGCAGTTTAGGACACATCCGGGCCACTTCCTACAATGAGCAGTTCTTC.

This clonotype was seen repeatedly, ten times or more. J is TRBJ2-3 and V is TRBV13, with TRBD1 matching 7 bases. Germline CDR1 and CDR2: PRHDT and FYEKMQ (reference sequence). V lost 5 bases to trimming and J lost 4 bases; unmatched junction nucleotides: 0. The length of the CDR3 is 12 residues. CDR3 sequence: CASSTGADTQYF. The CDR3 nucleotides read TGTGCCAGCAGCACAGGGGCAGATACGCAGTATTTT.

To note about this clonotype: This sequence may be a read error, since a much larger clone differs from it by one base. The chain has TRBV27 and TRBJ2-7; D is uncertain. The CDR3 totals 15 residues. With 5 bases removed from V and 3 bases from J, the gap between germline ends came to 17 bases. The germline V gene encodes CDR1 MNHEY and CDR2 SMNVEV (reference sequence). CDR3 residues: CASSPGPIGYYEQYF. DNA for the CDR3: TGTGCCAGCAGTCCCGGACCGATAGGGTACTACGAGCAGTACTTC.

This clonotype was seen ten or more times. The rearrangement joins TRBV20-1 to TRBJ2-7; perhaps D is TRBD1 or TRBD2 (5 bases each). Per the germline V gene, CDR1 is DFQATT and CDR2 is SNEGSKA (reference sequence). Trimming left V 1 base short and J 2 bases short, with 15 bases between. This CDR3 has 15 residues. CDR3 protein: CSARGGRTPTYEQYF. The CDR3 nucleotides are TGCAGTGCTAGAGGGGGCAGGACTCCGACCTACGAGCAGTACTTC.

V usage is TRBV20-1 and J usage is TRBJ2-7; 9 bases fit TRBD2. V dropped 8 bases and J dropped 0; count of bases not matched to a gene: 14. The CDR3 extends over 16 amino acids. Looked up from germline, CDR1 is DFQATT and CDR2 is SNEGSKA (reference sequence). The DNA of the CDR3 is TGCAGTCGACTGGGGAGCGGGAGGCGCACCTCCTACGAGCAGTACTTC. Its protein is CSRLGSGRRTSYEQYF.